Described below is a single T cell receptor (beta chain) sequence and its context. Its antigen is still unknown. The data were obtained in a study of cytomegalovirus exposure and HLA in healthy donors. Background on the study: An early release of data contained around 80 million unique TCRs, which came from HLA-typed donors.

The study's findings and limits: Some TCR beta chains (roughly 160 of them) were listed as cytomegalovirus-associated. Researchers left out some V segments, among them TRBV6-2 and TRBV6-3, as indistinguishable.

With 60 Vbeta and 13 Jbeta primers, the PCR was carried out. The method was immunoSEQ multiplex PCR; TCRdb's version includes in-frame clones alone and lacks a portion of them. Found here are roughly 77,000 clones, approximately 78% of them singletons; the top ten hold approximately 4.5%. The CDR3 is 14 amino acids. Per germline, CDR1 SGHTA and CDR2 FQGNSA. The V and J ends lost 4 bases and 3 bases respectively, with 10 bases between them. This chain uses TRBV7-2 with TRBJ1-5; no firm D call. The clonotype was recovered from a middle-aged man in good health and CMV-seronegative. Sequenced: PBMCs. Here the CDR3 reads CASSSSAYNQPQHF. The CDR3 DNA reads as TGTGCCAGCAGCTCAAGCGCGTACAATCAGCCCCAGCATTTT.